This TCR beta chain was identified during a study of OX40 agonist ivuxolimab in advanced cancers. Broadly, across the study: Ivuxolimab was a fully human IgG2 agonistic monoclonal antibody targeting the costimulatory receptor OX40 (CD134). Intravenous ivuxolimab was administered to patients every 2 weeks at six dose levels: 0.01, 0.1, 0.3, 1.5, 3 and 10 mg/kg. Of the roughly 50 dose-escalation patients, hepatocellular carcinoma was present in about 20, melanoma in about 15, renal cell carcinoma in 9 and head and neck cancer in 9. In the dose-escalation cohort, around four fifths of patients were male, and the mean age was roughly 56 years with a range of roughly 20 to 79. Prior anti-PD-1, anti-PD-L1 or anti-CTLA-4 therapy was permitted, and checkpoint inhibitors had been received by roughly 42% of dose-escalation patients. Partial responses were achieved by three dose-escalation patients, of whom one had hepatocellular carcinoma and two had cutaneous melanoma. Peripheral TCRbeta sequencing was intended to test whether TCR sequence diversity was altered and clonal T-cell expansion was caused by ivuxolimab. The monotherapy dose-escalation portion (N ≈ 55 patients) of the phase I ivuxolimab trial is reported in the paper.

On this clone itself: The antigen it binds to is not known. Base qualities are not provided; no much larger clone lies one nucleotide away.

Summary of the overall study and its limitations: Which antigens the clonally expanded peripheral T cells were specific for was not determined. Low levels of normalized T-cell clonal expansion were also seen in some patients who did not respond. After ivuxolimab, CD8+ T cells had more expanded clones than CD4+ T cells on average. In partial responders in the 0.1-3.0 mg/kg groups, normalized peripheral clonal expansion was found to be among the lowest, especially among CD8+ T cells. At doses from 0.1 to 3.0 mg/kg, clonal expansion was seen in both CD4+ and CD8+ blood T cells between baseline and week 6.

Patients with a history of autoimmune disease or receiving systemic immunosuppression were excluded from the trial. In every dose cohort, peripheral blood was drawn for TCR sequencing at baseline, cycle 4 day 1, and cycle 7 day 1. Samples were obtained from an open-label, multicenter, first-in-human phase I dose-escalation trial of ivuxolimab. Adults with locally advanced or metastatic melanoma, renal cell, hepatocellular, or head and neck squamous cell carcinoma were enrolled in the trial. CD4+ and CD8+ T cells were sorted separately from peripheral blood before TCR sequencing. CDR1 MNHNY and CDR2 SVGAGI are derived from the germline V gene (reference sequence). Trimming takes 5 bases from V and 7 bases from J, and the germline ends sit 8 bases apart. Taken from cysteine to phenylalanine, the CDR3 has 12 residues. Of all the DNA, just the CDR3 is kept, 36 bases in frame from base 1. Genomic DNA was isolated from the sorted cells so that the TCRbeta CDR3 region could be sequenced. TCRbeta CDR3 regions were sequenced using the immunoSEQ Assay. TCRdb retrieved this table from immuneACCESS and kept in-frame rearrangements only. Not all clones are present; in checked studies, unresolved V genes account for under half, and no reason is known for the remainder. The sample data list over 80,000 clones, and roughly 93% of these were observed just once. The ten largest clonotypes hold 0.25% to 0.35% of the sample.

This clonotype originated in an adult with an advanced solid tumor such as melanoma, head and neck, liver or kidney cancer. The sample was CD4+ or CD8+ T cells sorted from blood, taken in a trial of the OX40 agonist ivuxolimab. The rearrangement combines TRBV6-6 with TRBJ2-2; a weak D assignment points to TRBD1 (5 bases agree). The nucleotide sequence reads TGTGCCAGCAGTGAGCAGGGCGGGGAGCTGTTTTTT. Its protein product is CASSEQGGELFF.